The 30 T cell receptor beta chains given below trace back to one sample, sequenced in a study of blood T cell repertoires in COVID-19. Data came from immunoSEQ multiplex PCR; TCRdb stores just in-frame clones and leaves some out. The sample has approximately 260,000 clones, approximately 81% seen once. What was sequenced was PBMCs or T cells enriched from blood (not recorded which). The receptors here all came from a woman between 45 and 65 years old who had been exposed to COVID-19.

This clone appeared a few times. This chain connects TRBV10-1 to TRBJ1-5; possibly TRBD1 for D (5 bases). The CDR3 extends over 14 amino acids. Germline V gives CDR1 WNHNN, CDR2 SYGVQD (reference sequence). Deletions cut 7 bases from V and 5 bases from J, with 15 bases between. The CDR3 protein is CASTGYRLDQPQHF. CDR3 nucleotide sequence: TGCGCCAGCACCGGCTACAGGCTAGATCAGCCCCAGCATTTT.

V and J are TRBV14 and TRBJ1-1, with a possible D match to TRBD1 (5 bases). The CDR3 extends over 13 amino acids. From germline, CDR1 is SGHDN and CDR2 FVKESK. Trimming removed 0 bases from V and 10 bases from J, with 12 bases in between. CDR3: CASSQDKGRRAFF. DNA for the CDR3: TGTGCCAGCAGCCAAGACAAGGGGCGGAGAGCTTTCTTT.

The chain has TRBV20-1 and TRBJ2-3; TRBD1 matches 8 bases. Germline values: CDR1 DFQATT, CDR2 SNEGSKA (reference sequence). The V and J ends lost 3 bases and 6 bases, in that order; junction bases with no gene match: 8. This CDR3 region has 14 residues. CDR3 in amino acids: CSASGQGAVDTQYF. The CDR3 DNA follows: TGCAGTGCTAGTGGGCAGGGGGCGGTTGATACGCAGTATTTT.

V gene TRBV2 combines with J gene TRBJ1-2; 7 positions match TRBD1. The germline gives CDR1 SNHLY, CDR2 FYNNEI. CDR3 size: 14 residues. The V gene end was trimmed by 6 bases and the J gene end by 2 bases; junction bases not matched to a gene: 6. This CDR3 is CASSFRGSNYGYTF. The CDR3 coding sequence is TGTGCCAGCAGCTTCAGGGGGTCAAACTATGGCTACACCTTC.

The chain's CDR3 is CASSLDGQGAYEQYF. CDR3 nucleotide sequence: TGTGCCAGTAGTCTTGACGGACAGGGAGCCTACGAGCAGTACTTC. J is TRBJ2-7 and V is TRBV19, with TRBD1 matching 8 bases. The V gene end was trimmed by 5 bases and the J gene end by 2 bases; junction bases not matched to a gene: 8. There are 15 residues in the CDR3. Per germline, CDR1 LNHDA and CDR2 SQIVND (reference sequence).

This chain uses TRBV9 with TRBJ2-1; 7 bases line up with TRBD2. The CDR3 extends over 17 amino acids. The V gene's germline CDR1 is SGDLS and CDR2 YYNGEE. The junction had 7 bases not matched to a gene; V was cut back by 0 bases and J by 1 base. CDR3 DNA: TGTGCCAGCAGCGTAGCTGGGGGGGGGAGATCCTACAATGAGCAGTTCTTC. Its protein is CASSVAGGGRSYNEQFF.

This chain links TRBV3-1 (or the pseudogene TRBV3-2) with TRBJ1-1; TRBD1 matches 8 bases. Germline trimming cut 0 bases from V and 5 bases from J; bases unmatched to any gene: 5. The germline gives CDR1 LGHDT, CDR2 YNNKEL (reference sequence). The CDR3 is 15 amino acids. The CDR3 coding sequence is TGTGCCAGCAGCCAAGAAGCAGGGGGCACGACTGAAGCTTTCTTT. The encoded protein is CASSQEAGGTTEAFF.

The CDR3 nucleotides are TGTGCCAGCGGGGACAGCTCCTACGAGCAGTACTTC. This gives the protein CASGDSSYEQYF. V usage is TRBV7-9 and J usage is TRBJ2-7; 7 bases fit TRBD1. The ends lost 8 bases at V and 0 bases at J; junction bases unmatched: 1. Germline loops: CDR1 SEHNR, CDR2 FQNEAQ (reference sequence). The CDR3 has 12 residues.

This chain links TRBV4-1 with TRBJ2-2, with TRBD2 matching 10 bases. This CDR3 is built from 20 residues. Trimming removed 0 bases from V and 0 bases from J; junction bases left unmatched: 10. The germline V gene has CDR1 MGHRA and CDR2 YSYEKL. CDR3 amino acids: CASSQERLAGDLANTGELFF. The CDR3 DNA reads as TGCGCCAGCAGCCAAGAGAGGCTAGCGGGGGACCTCGCGAACACCGGGGAGCTGTTTTTT.

The chain joins TRBV10-1 to TRBJ2-1; 10 bases match TRBD2. The J segment lost 11 bases and the V segment lost 4 bases, leaving 8 bases of the junction unmatched. Germline-derived CDR1 and CDR2 are WNHNN and SYGVQD (reference sequence). The CDR3 spans 14 residues. As DNA, the CDR3 is TGCGCCAGCAGTGTAGAGGCTAGCGGGGGAAAGCAGTTCTTC. As protein: CASSVEASGGKQFF.

The V call is TRBV4-2, the J call TRBJ2-1; 9 nucleotides agree with TRBD2. Unmatched junction bases numbered 14, after V lost 0 bases and J lost 5 bases. The CDR3 loop spans 19 amino acids. The V gene's germline CDR1 is LGHNA and CDR2 YNFKEQ. In DNA, the CDR3 is TGTGCCAGCAGCCAAGATCCCTGGGCGGGGGGGCCCAGGGACAATGAGCAGTTCTTC. The encoded protein is CASSQDPWAGGPRDNEQFF.

The rearrangement links TRBV18 to TRBJ1-1; 9 bases are shared with TRBD1. The V gene's germline CDR1 is KGHSH and CDR2 LQKENI. CDR3 length: 13 amino acids. Trimming cost V 6 bases and J 3 bases; bases outside gene matches: 2. This chain's CDR3 is CASSRTGDTEAFF. The CDR3 coding sequence is TGTGCCAGCTCCCGGACAGGGGACACTGAAGCTTTCTTT.

The genes are TRBV5-1 and TRBJ2-7; tentatively, D is TRBD1 (7 bases). V was shortened by 4 bases and J by 2 bases, with 10 bases between the two germline ends. The CDR3 loop spans 13 amino acids. Germline lookup yields CDR1 SGHRS and CDR2 YFSETQ. The CDR3 loop reads CASSTRGAYEQYF. The DNA for the CDR3 is TGCGCCAGCAGCACCAGGGGGGCCTACGAGCAGTACTTC.

The CDR3 spells CASSPRQGVPEAFF. In DNA form, the CDR3 reads TGTGCCAGCAGCCCTCGACAGGGTGTTCCTGAAGCTTTCTTT. V and J are TRBV5-4 and TRBJ1-1; TRBD1 matches at 7 bases. CDR3 length: 14 residues. Germline V gene lookup returns CDR1 SGHNT and CDR2 YYREEE (reference sequence). The trim removed 4 bases at V and 6 bases at J, leaving 9 bases unmatched.

V is TRBV4-1 and J is TRBJ2-1, with D possibly being TRBD2 (5 bases). Deletions cut 4 bases from V and 7 bases from J, with 11 bases between. The CDR3 contains 13 residues. CDR1 is MGHRA and CDR2 is YSYEKL in the germline V gene. Written as DNA, the CDR3 is TGCGCCAGCAGCCCTCACACGGGGAATGAGCAGTTCTTC. Its translation: CASSPHTGNEQFF.

This clone was found once. The chain carries TRBV24-1 and TRBJ1-5; 8 bases map to TRBD1. With 5 bases clipped from V and 6 bases from J, the junction kept 11 bases outside the gene matches. Germline CDR1 and CDR2: KGHDR and SFDVKD. There are 16 residues in the CDR3. CDR3 DNA: TGTGCCACCAGTGCCACTGAAGGGACAGGCCGTCAGCCCCAGCATTTT. Translating gives CATSATEGTGRQPQHF.

CDR3 DNA sequence: TGTGCCATCAGTGAGTCTCCGGCAGGGCGCATCTATGGCTACACCTTC. The encoded protein is CAISESPAGRIYGYTF. V and J are TRBV10-3 and TRBJ1-2; D is perhaps TRBD1 (5 bases). CDR1 is ENHRY, CDR2 SYGVKD, per germline. This CDR3 is 16 amino acids long. The ends were cut back, 0 bases at V and 4 bases at J, with 15 bases in the middle.

V usage is TRBV27 and J usage is TRBJ1-2; TRBD1 agrees at 7 bases. In germline, CDR1 is MNHEY, CDR2 SMNVEV (reference sequence). CDR3 length: 13 amino acids. V lost 2 bases and J lost 3; bases outside the gene matches: 0. CDR3 DNA: TGTGCCAGCAGTTTACAGGGGGACTATGGCTACACCTTC. Residues: CASSLQGDYGYTF.

The chain combines TRBV5-1 with TRBJ2-1, with TRBD2 matching over 7 bases. Germline V gene data show CDR1 as SGHRS and CDR2 as YFSETQ. The CDR3 sequence is 15 residues long. Trimming removed 0 bases from V and 4 bases from J; junction bases left unmatched: 4. The CDR3 coding sequence is TGCGCCAGCAGCTTGGAGGCGGGAGCTTACAATGAGCAGTTCTTC. This codes for CASSLEAGAYNEQFF.

The chain couples TRBV9 to TRBJ1-1, with D possibly matching TRBD1 (5 bases). V shed 0 bases and J shed 4 bases, with 13 bases lying between them. Germline CDR1 reads SGDLS; CDR2 reads YYNGEE. The CDR3 has 15 amino acids. In DNA, the CDR3 is TGTGCCAGCAGCGTAGGTGCAGGGTCGCCCACTGAAGCTTTCTTT. It is translated as CASSVGAGSPTEAFF.

V usage is TRBV11-3 and J usage is TRBJ2-3, with TRBD2 matching 9 bases. The CDR3 is 14 amino acids. Germline values: CDR1 SGHNT, CDR2 YENEEA. The trim removed 4 bases at V and 4 bases at J, leaving 3 bases unmatched. CDR3 amino acids: CASSSRTSADTQYF. In DNA, the CDR3 is TGTGCCAGCAGCTCTCGGACTAGCGCAGATACGCAGTATTTT.

V gene TRBV2 combines with J gene TRBJ1-4; D call uncertain. The CDR3 loop spans 11 amino acids. With 5 bases removed from V and 6 bases from J, the gap between germline ends came to 4 bases. CDR1 and CDR2 from the germline V gene are SNHLY and FYNNEI. The CDR3 reads CASSPYEKLFF. The CDR3 bases are TGTGCCAGCAGTCCGTATGAAAAACTGTTTTTT.

The chain has TRBV20-1 and TRBJ2-7, with D perhaps matching TRBD2 (5 bases). Trimming took 6 bases from V and 9 from J, leaving 12 bases between them. The CDR3 totals 10 residues. Germline CDR1 and CDR2: DFQATT and SNEGSKA (reference sequence). The CDR3: CSASREGQYF. The CDR3 coding sequence is TGCAGTGCAAGTCGCGAGGGGCAGTACTTC.

The rearrangement joins TRBV9 to TRBJ1-6, with a weak D call TRBD1 (5 bases). This CDR3 contains 16 residues. CDR1 and CDR2 from the germline V gene are SGDLS and YYNGEE. V was trimmed by 0 bases and J by 0 bases, leaving 7 bases between them. The CDR3 sequence: CASSVGQSSYNSPLHF. The CDR3 bases are TGTGCCAGCAGCGTAGGACAGAGCTCCTATAATTCACCCCTCCACTTT.

The genes are TRBV9 and TRBJ1-1; possible D gene TRBD1, 6 bases. The CDR3 consists of 16 residues. V lost 3 bases and J 3 bases, leaving 18 bases between the germline ends. Germline assignment: CDR1 SGDLS and CDR2 YYNGEE. The CDR3 spells CASSAVQNPGDTEAFF. DNA for the CDR3: TGTGCCAGCAGCGCCGTACAGAACCCAGGGGACACTGAAGCTTTCTTT.

V gene TRBV11-2 combines with J gene TRBJ2-5; 12 bases fit TRBD1. V shed 3 bases and J 5 bases; nucleotides not matched to a gene: 7. The CDR3 has 16 amino acids. CDR1 is SGHAT, CDR2 FQNNGV, per germline. This chain's CDR3 is CASSFTGTGGLETQYF. The CDR3 DNA is TGTGCCAGCAGCTTTACCGGGACAGGGGGCTTGGAGACCCAGTACTTC.

This sequence joins TRBV10-1 and TRBJ2-5, with D unresolved. Trimming stripped 0 bases from V and 2 bases from J, with 4 bases between. Germline CDR1 is WNHNN and CDR2 is SYGVQD (reference sequence). This CDR3 region has 13 residues. Here the CDR3 reads CASSESTQETQYF. DNA of the CDR3: TGCGCCAGCAGTGAGTCGACTCAAGAGACCCAGTACTTC.

The chain couples TRBV19 to TRBJ2-2; 8 bases match TRBD2. In germline, CDR1 is LNHDA, CDR2 SQIVND (reference sequence). This CDR3 comprises 14 residues. J was trimmed by 5 bases and V by 2 bases; bases with no gene match: 1. CDR3 loop: CASSIIAGTGELFF. For the CDR3, the DNA is TGTGCCAGTAGTATAATAGCGGGGACCGGGGAGCTGTTTTTT.

This clone occurred once. The J gene is TRBJ1-4, the V gene TRBV4-3; D is undetermined. The CDR3 runs to 15 residues. Germline lookup yields CDR1 LGHNA and CDR2 YSLEER. V was shortened by 4 bases and J by 8 bases, with 17 bases between the two germline ends. The CDR3 protein is CASSREEGRGEKLFF. CDR3 bases: TGCGCCAGCAGCCGGGAGGAGGGCCGGGGAGAAAAACTGTTTTTT.

V usage is TRBV18 and J usage is TRBJ1-3; a weak D match, TRBD1 (5 bases). V was trimmed by 8 bases and J by 0 bases, leaving 14 bases between them. This CDR3 comprises 15 residues. CDR1 is KGHSH, CDR2 LQKENI, per germline. CDR3 nucleotide sequence: TGTGCCAGCGCCGACAGCATAAACTCTGGAAACACCATATATTTT. This translates into CASADSINSGNTIYF.